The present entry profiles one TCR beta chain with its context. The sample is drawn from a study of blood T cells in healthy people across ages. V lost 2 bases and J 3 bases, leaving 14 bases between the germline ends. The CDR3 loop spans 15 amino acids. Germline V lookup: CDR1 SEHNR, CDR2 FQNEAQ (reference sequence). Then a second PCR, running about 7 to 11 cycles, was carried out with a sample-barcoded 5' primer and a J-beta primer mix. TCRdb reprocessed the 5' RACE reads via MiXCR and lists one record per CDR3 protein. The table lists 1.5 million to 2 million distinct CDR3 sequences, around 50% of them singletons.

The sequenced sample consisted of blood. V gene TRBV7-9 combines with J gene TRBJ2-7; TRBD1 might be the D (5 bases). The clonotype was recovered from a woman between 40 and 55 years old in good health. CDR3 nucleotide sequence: TGTGCCAGCAGCTTAAGGGGCAGTGCCCTCTACGAGCAGTACTTC. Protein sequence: CASSLRGSALYEQYF.